Listed here are 3 T cell receptor beta chains from one sample, sequenced in a study of control samples from healthy donors and cancer patients. TCRdb's copy holds only in-frame clones and misses some; the assay was immunoSEQ multiplex PCR. Seen here are approximately 100,000 clones, about nine tenths observed once, and the top ten hold 2.5% to 3.5%. The sequenced material came from blood. These receptors all come from a human donor in good health. The donor label of this sample is uncertain.

V is TRBV7-9 and J is TRBJ1-4, with D maybe TRBD1 (6 bases). Germline loops: CDR1 SEHNR, CDR2 FQNEAQ (reference sequence). V lost 5 bases and J 7 bases, leaving 14 bases between the germline ends. This CDR3 contains 14 residues. The DNA for the CDR3 is TGTGCCAGCAGCATCGACAGGTCGAGTGAAAAACTGTTTTTT. Its protein is CASSIDRSSEKLFF.

The chain recombines TRBV11-2 with TRBJ1-2; D gene uncertain. Trimming cost V 0 bases and J 4 bases, with 15 bases left between them. The germline gives CDR1 SGHAT, CDR2 FQNNGV. The CDR3 loop spans 16 amino acids. CDR3 DNA sequence: TGTGCCAGCAGCTTAGATTTACCTCCCACCCCCTATGGCTACACCTTC. Translating gives CASSLDLPPTPYGYTF.

The J gene is TRBJ1-1, the V gene TRBV6-5, with TRBD1 as a possible D gene (6 bases). Germline V gene data show CDR1 as MNHEY and CDR2 as SVGAGI. This CDR3 contains 14 residues. The germline V and J ends were trimmed by 6 bases and 5 bases, with 16 bases remaining between them. This chain's CDR3 is CASRRGGLETEAFF. The CDR3 DNA reads TGTGCCAGCAGACGGGGGGGGCTGGAGACTGAAGCTTTCTTT.